This T cell receptor (beta chain) was recorded in a study of cytomegalovirus exposure and HLA in healthy donors (dated by TCRdb to the late 2010s). In the study overall: An earlier analysis of 587 of the donors reported about 260 Gb of sequence data and 117 million unique TCR beta sequences obtained from about 180 million T cells. Approximately 330 gigabases of sequencing data and around 85 million unique TCR sequences made up an early release that covered approximately 650 HLA-typed donors. Among the approximately 400 genotyped donors, about 85% belonged to the genetic ancestry cluster associated with self-reported Caucasian donors. The study aimed to test whether cataloging public T cell receptors could reveal signatures of past pathogen exposure. The T cell repertoires of several hundred subjects were profiled by immunosequencing and related to cytomegalovirus serostatus. A separate validation cohort of over a hundred different subjects was used in addition to the roughly 720-subject first cohort. To predict cytomegalovirus infection status, the study combined high-throughput TCR immunosequencing, statistical association of individual TCRs with disease status, and machine learning. In a later analysis, previously published TCR beta repertoires from more than 500 donors were re-analyzed and high-resolution HLA genotyping was added so that TCR occurrence patterns could be studied. The later analysis used no new phenotypic data to find candidate immune exposures, relying instead on TCR beta sequences and their occurrence across donors. In an earlier analysis of roughly 540 of the donors, high-throughput TCR beta sequencing was used to judge whether each TCR beta V gene segment behaved as functional or pseudogenic. Donor age, sex, ethnicity and CMV serostatus were compiled alongside the repertoire data. In a later genetic analysis, genome-wide SNP genotypes for about 65% of the roughly 700 donors were used, and that subset was treated as a discovery cohort. Every repertoire in the discovery cohort had been generated on one and the same sequencing platform. HLA typing included class I and class II loci at four-digit resolution. Typing coverage differed by locus: A, B, C, DRB1 and DQB1 were typed in roughly 620-640 donors, DQA1 in 522, DPA1 in some 610, and DPB1 in roughly 470. Roughly 5 DR-DQ haplotypes were handled as single units for association and clustering, since linkage in the cohort was strong. Among some 400 genotyped donors of the cohort, an average of about 220,000 unique TCR beta nucleotide sequences was sequenced per donor, of which about 18% were non-productive.

On the study overall, not on this receptor specifically: The study gave a list of under 200 TCR beta chains associated with cytomegalovirus. Broadly in line with IMGT annotations, most TCR beta V segments showed up in productive rearrangements about 87% or about 30% of the time in an earlier analysis of 587 of the donors. A later genetic analysis associated a missense DCLRE1C variant with V-gene and J-gene trimming of TCR beta chains, and an independent cohort replicated the association. Because some donors lacked HLA typing at each locus, the association tests relied only on the typed subset. In both the original and validation cohorts, the classifier was reported to diagnose cytomegalovirus status with high specificity and sensitivity. Linkage disequilibrium might explain the correlated functional status among segregating V segments, but an unknown experimental factor could not be excluded. While some public TCRs were present in many individuals, most TCR sequences turned up only very rarely across donors. When HLA alleles, especially DR and DQ, strongly co-occurred, attributing TCR associations to individual alleles was difficult. A further reported finding was that TCR beta sequences accurately predicted the HLA-A and HLA-B alleles for most subjects in the first cohort. CMV serostatus was the only immune exposure information available for the cohort. According to a later analysis, TCR association rates differed among HLA loci, with DRB1 alleles showing the most associated TCRs and HLA-C alleles showing the fewest. At a false discovery rate of 0.05, a later analysis linked fewer than 20,000 TCR beta sequences to specific HLA alleles. According to a later analysis, parvovirus B19, influenza, CMV and Epstein-Barr virus appeared linked to several top co-occurrence clusters. According to a later genetic analysis, donors in an Asian-associated ancestry cluster had fewer N-insertions in productive TCRs than the approximately 630-donor mean. In vitro tests confirmed that a few of the cytomegalovirus-associated TCR beta chains recognize cytomegalovirus antigens. It was suggested by the authors that the approach could potentially be generalized to other disease states and immunological phenotypes. Most CMV-associated TCR beta chains appeared to be HLA-restricted in a later analysis, and the HLA associations seemed to be driven largely by CMV exposure. Only TCR beta chains were sequenced in this cohort, and the absence of alpha or paired-chain data limited detectable features. Some IMGT-functional V segments, including TRBV6-2 and TRBV6-3, could not be distinguished by the 87-base-pair reads and were therefore excluded. Because counts were too low, about 15 rarely observed V segments, including chromosome 9 orphons, were left out of the earlier analysis of approximately 580 of the donors. Presence/absence analyses assumed roughly uniform sequencing depth across donors, an assumption that may not hold. The sequencing pipeline was judged likely to have produced a cluster of highly shared sequence variants as a technical artifact. In a later analysis, HLA-associated TCR beta chains showed more clonal expansion and lower generation probabilities than non-associated chains that were equally common.

The cohort consisted of fewer than 700 healthy bone marrow donors. At the time of sampling, every cohort member was nominally healthy, though immune exposures that went unrecorded were likely present. The donor was CMV seronegative and was included in the group of a few hundred seronegative cohort members. A peripheral blood sample was collected from each donor, and TCR beta sequencing was performed on peripheral blood mononuclear cells. The Qiagen DNeasy Blood Extraction Kit was used to extract genomic DNA from the blood cell samples. This clone came up a few times. What antigen it recognizes has not been identified. Base qualities are not provided; no much larger clone lies one nucleotide away. The junction shows trimming of 0 bases on V and 2 bases on J, plus 6 bases between the germline ends. According to the germline V gene (reference sequence), CDR1 reads SGHNT and CDR2 reads YYREEE. The CDR3 covers 15 residues, taking in both the cysteine and the phenylalanine. Only CDR3 DNA remains: 45 bases, in frame from the first base.

Libraries were constructed by the immunoSEQ multiplex PCR assay. A mixture of 60 forward primers for TCR Vbeta segments and 13 reverse primers for TCR Jbeta segments was used in the multiplex PCR. The CDR3 region of rearranged TCR beta genes was amplified from genomic DNA with a multiplex PCR assay. The Illumina HiSeq System was used to sequence the amplified TCR beta libraries as 87-base-pair reads. Per the authors' processing: In a later analysis, some 80 million unique TCR beta chains were counted across the roughly 670 repertoires, and roughly 11 million of these chains were shared by at least two donors. Raw reads were error-corrected and collapsed into unique sequences by a nearest-neighbor algorithm in which closely related sequences were merged to remove PCR and sequencing errors. To assign V, D and J gene segments, CDR3 sequences were aligned to IMGT reference sequences. For a sequence to be retained, a match of at least six nucleotides to both a V gene segment and a J gene segment was required. Rearrangements were classified as productive when the CDR3 lacked stop codons and remained in frame with V and J, and all other rearrangements were classified as non-productive. CDR3 was defined by IMGT convention, running from the second conserved V-encoded cysteine to the conserved J-encoded phenylalanine. Sequences without an unambiguous match to a single V gene segment were excluded from the earlier analysis of about 640 of the donors. An earlier analysis of approximately 590 of the donors called V segments functional above 56.7% productive rearrangements and segregating when the between-donor standard deviation exceeded 5%. To diagnose cytomegalovirus status from the catalog of TCR beta chain sequences, a statistical classification framework was built. In a later analysis, TCR nucleotide sequences were compared against IMGT/GENE-DB human TR gene sequences so that V and J genes could be assigned. Using the TCRdist pipeline, a later analysis assigned CDR3 sequences along with most-parsimonious VDJ recombination scenarios. In a later analysis, each TCR beta chain was defined by its CDR3 amino acid sequence together with its V-gene family, and reads lacking a unique V-gene family were excluded. As a way to deal with suspected cross-contamination and a sequencing artifact, a later analysis dropped roughly 620 nucleotide sequences that were highly shared and had low generation probability. For each public chain, a later analysis derived a clonal expansion index from normalized ranks of inferred template counts within each repertoire. In a later analysis, generation probabilities were computed with a VDJ recombination model fitted to out-of-frame rearrangements, and the resulting probabilities were checked against IGoR. Hypergeometric tests were used in a later analysis to score TCR-TCR, TCR-HLA and TCR-CMV co-occurrence, with a repertoire-size bias correction applied to the TCR pairs. A later analysis estimated false discovery rates by permuting HLA or CMV assignments 20 times. In a later analysis, co-occurring TCRs were grouped using DBSCAN, and TCRdist sequence similarity was added for clustering within HLA-allele-positive subsets. Repertoires with fewer than 30,000 or more than 120,000 public chains were left out of co-occurrence clustering, as were a few repertoires with anomalous nucleotide sharing. Entries here come from immuneACCESS through TCRdb and include only in-frame sequences with V and J called. Some clones fail to appear in such tables; in the studies checked, an unresolved V gene covers under half of the shortfall, and the cause of the remainder is unknown. The V and J calls and the clone size are those of that table, but D and trimming were determined from the DNA. This sample is represented by 30,000 to 40,000 clones; about 79% of them were singletons. The ten largest clonotypes hold 3.6% of the sample.

The sequence came from a woman aged 18-30 years in good health and CMV-seronegative. Sequenced sample: PBMCs. Recombination linked TRBV5-4 to TRBJ2-6, with an unclear D gene assignment. At the DNA level, the sequence is TGTGCCAGCAGCTTGGCTACGCCTGGGGCCAACGTCCTGACTTTC. Its protein reads: CASSLATPGANVLTF.